Sequencing of this TCR beta chain was carried out in a study of T cells in Graves' hyperthyroidism and ophthalmopathy. Regarding the study as a whole: A model of 13 V-J pairs discriminated ophthalmopathy from stable hyperthyroidism.

Uncontrolled infection, other autoimmune disease, pregnancy and lactation each barred patients from inclusion. CDR1 is KGHSH and CDR2 is LQKENI in the germline V gene. This CDR3 has 16 amino acids. V gave up 8 bases and J gave up 5 bases, with 21 bases separating them. This clonotype was found many times. Its antigen remains unidentified. There were TCR beta CDR3 regions amplified from RNA transcripts. The TCR CDR3 first-round RT-PCR relied on the HTBI primer set. Using its own MiXCR run on the multiplex PCR reads, TCRdb lists one record per CDR3 protein. Among 250,000 to 300,000 distinct CDR3 sequences listed, 13% were seen once.

The sequenced sample consisted of blood. This receptor was identified in a woman aged 30 to 39 with Graves' hyperthyroidism that later progressed to Graves' ophthalmopathy. The chain carries TRBV18 and TRBJ2-2, with a tentative D call TRBD1 (6 bases). In DNA, the CDR3 is TGTGCCAGCCGGTACATACCAGGGGACGGTACCGGGGAGCTGTTTTTT. This encodes CASRYIPGDGTGELFF.